A single T cell receptor beta chain is shown here with its context. CDR1 and CDR2 from the germline V gene are SEHNR and FQNEAQ (reference sequence). The CDR3 has 15 amino acids. V was cut by 5 bases and J by 5 bases, with 18 bases left in between. These data come from a study of T cell responses to AZD1222 COVID-19 vaccine. Profiled with immunoSEQ multiplex PCR; TCRdb holds only in-frame clones, not every one. The table has about 160,000 clones, more than 80% seen once. The rearrangement uses TRBV7-9 and TRBJ2-5; a possible D gene is TRBD2 (6 bases). Sequenced here: peripheral blood, sampled on day 0 of AZD1222 vaccination. The clonotype was recovered from an adult in good health. This chain's CDR3 is CASSPGRGGVETQYF. CDR3 DNA: TGTGCCAGCAGCCCTGGGCGAGGCGGGGTCGAGACCCAGTACTTC.